Listed here are 19 T cell receptor beta chains from one sample, sequenced in a study of cytomegalovirus exposure and HLA in healthy donors (dated by TCRdb to the late 2010s). Libraries were made using the immunoSEQ multiplex PCR assay. For the multiplex PCR, a mixture combining 60 forward primers for TCR Vbeta segments and 13 reverse primers for TCR Jbeta segments was used. Drawn from immuneACCESS, this table holds only the in-frame rearrangements with V and J called that TCRdb kept. Clones are partly lost; checked studies trace under half to an unresolved V gene and leave the rest unexplained. The sample table holds roughly 60,000 clones, of which less than 85% were seen once. Together, the top ten hold approximately 20% of the sample. Sequencing input: PBMCs. These TCRs come from a woman aged 60 to 75 in good health and CMV-seropositive.

The chain links TRBV4-1 to TRBJ2-2; the D gene is possibly TRBD1 (6 bases). Germline lookup yields CDR1 MGHRA and CDR2 YSYEKL. The V end was cut by 0 bases, the J end by 3 bases, with 11 bases between. This CDR3 comprises 16 residues. CDR3: CASSQEGPGDTGELFF. The CDR3 DNA sequence: TGCGCCAGCAGCCAAGAGGGCCCAGGGGACACCGGGGAGCTGTTTTTT.

V gene TRBV2 combines with J gene TRBJ2-7; 11 bases agree with TRBD2. The CDR3 spans 14 residues. The germline gives CDR1 SNHLY, CDR2 FYNNEI. V shed 4 bases and J 5 bases; nucleotides not matched to a gene: 4. The CDR3 bases are TGTGCCAGCAGTGCGACTAGCGGGGCCAACGAGCAGTACTTC. It specifies CASSATSGANEQYF.

The chain recombines TRBV5-5 with TRBJ1-4, with D possibly matching TRBD1 (6 bases). Germline values: CDR1 SGHKS, CDR2 YYEKEE (reference sequence). The CDR3 runs to 15 residues. V gave up 3 bases and J gave up 5 bases, with 14 bases separating them. Written as DNA, the CDR3 is TGTGCCAGCAGCTATTTGACAGGCAACAATGAAAAACTGTTTTTT. This sequence encodes CASSYLTGNNEKLFF.

This clone was seen more than once but under ten times. The sample has other DNA sequences that encode this CDR3 too. The chain employs TRBV10-3 and TRBJ1-1, with a weak D call TRBD1 (5 bases). There are 13 residues in the CDR3. Germline loops: CDR1 ENHRY, CDR2 SYGVKD. V gave up 0 bases and J gave up 5 bases, with 7 bases separating them. In DNA, the CDR3 is TGTGCCATCAGTGAGTCCGGGGGTACTGAAGCTTTCTTT. This codes for CAISESGGTEAFF.

The gene calls are TRBV5-5 and TRBJ2-3; D possibly corresponds to TRBD1 (6 bases). The CDR3 is made up of 18 amino acids. V gave up 0 bases and J gave up 1 base, with 18 bases separating them. Germline CDR1 and CDR2: SGHKS and YYEKEE (reference sequence). This CDR3 is CASSLEAARGWGTDTQYF. Written as DNA, the CDR3 is TGTGCCAGCAGCTTGGAGGCCGCAAGGGGGTGGGGCACAGATACGCAGTATTTT. Looking up the rest from reference TRBV5-5 and TRBJ2-3 gives the full variable domain: DAGVTQSPTHLIKTRGQQVTLRCSPISGHKSVSWYQQVLGQGPQFIFQYYEKEERGRGNFPDRFSARQFPNYSSELNVNALLLGDSALYLCASSLEAARGWGTDTQYFGPGTRLTVL.

The V call is TRBV7-7, the J call TRBJ1-3; D unclear. The CDR3 spans 12 residues. Trimming stripped 8 bases from V and 6 bases from J, with 11 bases between. Germline V gives CDR1 SSHAT, CDR2 FNYEAQ (reference sequence). The CDR3 region is CASSEGLNTIYF. In DNA form, the CDR3 reads TGTGCCAGCTCTGAGGGCCTAAACACCATATATTTT.

The chain couples TRBV5-6 to TRBJ1-2; tentative D call: TRBD1 (5 bases). Germline V gene sequence: CDR1 SGHDT, CDR2 YYEEEE. The CDR3 consists of 15 residues. V was cut by 6 bases and J by 0 bases, with 15 bases left in between. CDR3 bases: TGTGCCAGCACCGCCGGGGGGACGACTAACTATGGCTACACCTTC. It is translated as CASTAGGTTNYGYTF.

V gene TRBV19 combines with J gene TRBJ2-5; 9 nucleotides align to TRBD1. V trimming: 6 bases; J trimming: 4 bases; junction bases outside the gene matches: 3. Germline V lookup: CDR1 LNHDA, CDR2 SQIVND (reference sequence). CDR3 size: 13 residues. For the CDR3, the DNA is TGTGCCAGTAGCCCGGGACAGGGAGAGACCCAGTACTTC. As protein: CASSPGQGETQYF.

This clone was seen more than once but under ten times. The CDR3: CASSYTGGWFAFF. For the CDR3, the DNA is TGTGCCAGCAGCTATACAGGGGGCTGGTTCGCTTTCTTT. The chain combines TRBV5-4 with TRBJ1-1, with 9 bases matching TRBD1. The trim removed 3 bases at V and 11 bases at J, leaving 8 bases unmatched. The CDR3 loop spans 13 amino acids. Germline V lookup: CDR1 SGHNT, CDR2 YYREEE (reference sequence).

J is TRBJ2-7 and V is TRBV10-3; 10 bases line up with TRBD1. Germline assignment: CDR1 ENHRY and CDR2 SYGVKD. The CDR3 is made up of 15 amino acids. V lost 3 bases to trimming and J lost 3 bases; unmatched junction nucleotides: 5. CDR3 residues: CAISDRDRGVYEQYF. The CDR3 nucleotides read TGTGCCATCAGTGACCGGGACAGGGGTGTCTACGAGCAGTACTTC.

CDR3 bases: TGTGCCAGCAGCATACAGGGGAACACTGAAGCTTTCTTT. This gives the protein CASSIQGNTEAFF. This rearrangement joins TRBV11-3 to TRBJ1-1; D may be TRBD1 (6 bases). This CDR3 is 13 amino acids long. Looked up from germline, CDR1 is SGHNT and CDR2 is YENEEA. V gave up 5 bases and J gave up 1 base, with 8 bases separating them.

About this clone itself: One junction end disagrees with the germline gene, perhaps due to a read error. This sequence joins TRBV7-9 and TRBJ1-5; D gene unclear. The V gene's germline CDR1 is SEHNR and CDR2 FQNEAQ (reference sequence). The CDR3 covers 16 residues. The CDR3, as DNA: TGTGCCCGCAGCTTACTAGGTTCAGCGGCGGGCCAGCCCCAGCATTTT. Its translation: CARSLLGSAAGQPQHF.

In DNA, the CDR3 is TGCGCCAGCAGCCTTGGGGCTAGCGGGGAAGAGACCCAGTACTTC. Its translation is CASSLGASGEETQYF. This rearrangement joins TRBV5-1 to TRBJ2-5, with TRBD2 matching 9 bases. The V gene's germline CDR1 is SGHRS and CDR2 YFSETQ. This CDR3 contains 15 residues. V shed 4 bases, J shed 3 bases, and the junction held 7 bases outside the gene matches.

V gene TRBV5-4 combines with J gene TRBJ2-3; TRBD2 agrees at 8 bases. The V gene end was trimmed by 4 bases and the J gene end by 5 bases; junction bases not matched to a gene: 9. The CDR3 runs to 15 residues. CDR1 SGHNT and CDR2 YYREEE come from the germline V gene (reference sequence). The CDR3 reads CASSKAGAEGDTQYF. CDR3 sequence (DNA): TGTGCCAGCAGCAAAGCGGGGGCCGAGGGAGATACGCAGTATTTT.

CDR3 coding DNA: TGCGCCAGCAGCCAATTTCAGGACAGGGGGGACAATGAGCAGTTCTTC. As protein: CASSQFQDRGDNEQFF. The chain combines TRBV4-1 with TRBJ2-1; 10 nucleotides line up with TRBD1. CDR1 MGHRA and CDR2 YSYEKL come from the germline V gene. CDR3 size: 16 residues. V trimming: 2 bases; J trimming: 5 bases; junction bases outside the gene matches: 6.

This chain connects TRBV18 to TRBJ1-2; the D is unclear. The germline V gene has CDR1 KGHSH and CDR2 LQKENI. V was shortened by 1 base and J by 0 bases, with 9 bases between the two germline ends. This CDR3 is 15 amino acids long. The CDR3 loop reads CASSPRAVPNYGYTF. The CDR3 nucleotides are TGTGCCAGCTCACCACGGGCAGTTCCTAACTATGGCTACACCTTC.

Only one count was recorded for this clone. J is TRBJ2-7 and V is TRBV11-2, with D perhaps TRBD2 (5 bases). Germline lookup yields CDR1 SGHAT and CDR2 FQNNGV. V gave up 4 bases and J gave up 4 bases, with 14 bases separating them. The CDR3 totals 14 residues. CDR3 DNA sequence: TGTGCCAGCAGCTCAACCTGGACTGATTACGAGCAGTACTTC. This sequence encodes CASSSTWTDYEQYF.

The V gene is TRBV4-2, the J gene TRBJ1-2; 7 positions agree with TRBD1. This CDR3 spans 15 amino acids. The V segment lost 4 bases and the J segment 8 bases; nucleotides outside the gene matches: 13. The germline V gene encodes CDR1 LGHNA and CDR2 YNFKEQ. CDR3 bases: TGTGCCAGCAGCCCCGGACAGGATGCTGCGTGGGGCTACACCTTC. Its translation: CASSPGQDAAWGYTF.

This sequence joins TRBV6-6 and TRBJ1-1; perhaps TRBD1 as D (6 bases). V shed 6 bases and J shed 1 base, with 12 bases lying between them. Germline CDR1 and CDR2: MNHNY and SVGAGI (reference sequence). There are 14 residues in the CDR3. The CDR3: CASRVRGANTEAFF. The CDR3 region has the DNA TGTGCCAGCAGAGTCAGGGGAGCGAACACTGAAGCTTTCTTT.